Shown below are 2 T cell receptor beta chains from a single sample sequenced in a study of T cells after posttransplantation cyclophosphamide. Some clones are missing from TCRdb's copy, which holds only in-frame ones; the method was immunoSEQ multiplex PCR. The repertoire holds about 52,000 clones, with 85% to 95% as singletons. The sample comprised PBMCs. The receptor source for this set is a woman under 40 in good health and a related stem cell transplant donor.

The table lists this clone with a count of one. V and J are TRBV19 and TRBJ1-2, with 7 nucleotides matching TRBD1. V shed 6 bases and J 7 bases; nucleotides not matched to a gene: 8. CDR1 is LNHDA, CDR2 SQIVND, per germline (reference sequence). The length of the CDR3 is 13 residues. This chain's CDR3 is CASSRQGSGGYTF. In nucleotides, the CDR3 is TGTGCCAGTAGCCGACAGGGTTCTGGTGGCTACACCTTC.

This chain joins TRBV5-6 and TRBJ1-5, with 8 bases fitting TRBD1. The CDR3 length is 16 residues. Unmatched junction bases numbered 6, after V lost 0 bases and J lost 4 bases. Germline loops: CDR1 SGHDT, CDR2 YYEEEE. The CDR3 nucleotides are TGTGCCAGCAGCTTGGGGACAGGGATTGGGAATCAGCCCCAGCATTTT. Translating it yields CASSLGTGIGNQPQHF.